These 8 T cell receptor beta chains were sequenced from one sample in a study of cytomegalovirus exposure and HLA in healthy donors. The PCR used 60 Vbeta and 13 Jbeta primers. Some clones are missing from TCRdb's copy, which holds only in-frame ones; the method was immunoSEQ multiplex PCR. The table shows 70,000 or so clones, with 75% to 90% occurring only once. Sequencing used PBMCs. The receptor set was obtained from a woman in her twenties or thirties in good health and CMV-seropositive.

CDR3 sequence (DNA): TGTGCCAGCAGCCAAGAACCCATGCGGGAGGGTTACAATGAGCAGTTCTTC. It yields the protein CASSQEPMREGYNEQFF. This chain joins TRBV4-2 and TRBJ2-1, with 9 bases fitting TRBD2. Trimming took 0 bases from V and 4 from J; bases not matched to a gene: 7. Germline V gene lookup returns CDR1 LGHNA and CDR2 YNFKEQ. The CDR3 is made up of 17 amino acids.

J is TRBJ2-7 and V is TRBV4-1, with D perhaps TRBD2 (5 bases). Trimming left V 1 base short and J 2 bases short, with 12 bases between. Germline V gives CDR1 MGHRA, CDR2 YSYEKL. The CDR3 is 15 residues long. CDR3 loop: CASSQGTGIAYEQYF. The CDR3 nucleotides are TGCGCCAGCAGCCAAGGGACTGGGATCGCCTACGAGCAGTACTTC.

Concerning this clone itself: Sequence at one end of the junction differs from germline and may be a read error. The DNA for the CDR3 is TGTGCCAGCAACTTAGGGGCCCAAGAGACCCAGTACTTC. Its protein is CASNLGAQETQYF. The chain uses TRBV7-9 and TRBJ2-5; D perhaps matches TRBD1 (5 bases). Per germline, CDR1 SEHNR and CDR2 FQNEAQ (reference sequence). The CDR3 contains 13 residues.

J is TRBJ2-1 and V is TRBV25-1; 7 bases map to TRBD2. Germline CDR1 reads MGHDK; CDR2 reads SYGVNS. V lost 5 bases and J lost 7; bases outside the gene matches: 14. The CDR3 is made up of 16 amino acids. The CDR3 sequence: CASSHPPGEGLNEQFF. DNA for the CDR3: TGTGCCAGCAGTCATCCGCCGGGGGAGGGCTTAAATGAGCAGTTCTTC.

The chain links TRBV6-1 to TRBJ2-1; D possibly corresponds to TRBD2 (5 bases). Trimming cost V 8 bases and J 0 bases, with 11 bases left between them. CDR3 size: 14 residues. In germline, CDR1 is MNHNS, CDR2 SASEGT. The CDR3 sequence: CASVTRSSYNEQFF. The CDR3 nucleotides read TGTGCCAGCGTAACTAGAAGCTCCTACAATGAGCAGTTCTTC.

The genes are TRBV5-1 and TRBJ2-3, with D perhaps TRBD1 (6 bases). Germline CDR1 reads SGHRS; CDR2 reads YFSETQ. V was clipped by 0 bases and J by 0 bases, with 11 bases between them. The CDR3 spans 16 residues. CDR3 DNA sequence: TGCGCCAGCAGCTTGGTGGGGACATTCAGCACAGATACGCAGTATTTT. This sequence encodes CASSLVGTFSTDTQYF.

This rearrangement joins TRBV18 to TRBJ2-3, with TRBD2 matching 9 bases. CDR1 and CDR2 from the germline V gene are KGHSH and LQKENI. The CDR3 covers 15 residues. The ends lost 4 bases at V and 3 bases at J; junction bases unmatched: 5. The CDR3 spells CASSQRSGRTDTQYF. Written as DNA, the CDR3 is TGTGCCAGCTCACAGAGGAGCGGGAGGACAGATACGCAGTATTTT.

This clone was observed a handful of times. V and J are TRBV7-9 and TRBJ2-7, with TRBD2 matching 10 bases. Germline V gene lookup returns CDR1 SEHNR and CDR2 FQNEAQ (reference sequence). This CDR3 comprises 16 residues. The trim removed 1 base at V and 3 bases at J, leaving 6 bases unmatched. The CDR3 region is CASSLVASGGSYEQYF. CDR3 bases: TGTGCCAGCAGCTTAGTTGCTAGCGGGGGTAGCTACGAGCAGTACTTC. Looking up the rest from reference TRBV7-9 and TRBJ2-7 gives the full variable domain: DTGVSQNPRHKITKRGQNVTFRCDPISEHNRLYWYRQTLGQGPEFLTYFQNEAQLEKSRLLSDRFSAERPKGSFSTLEIQRTEQGDSAMYLCASSLVASGGSYEQYFGPGTRLTVT.